Listed here is a single T cell receptor (beta chain). Its cognate antigen has yet to be identified. Qualities for individual bases were not recorded, and no much larger clone is one base off. TCR beta CDR3 regions were amplified from RNA transcripts. The first round of RT-PCR for the TCR CDR3 was performed with the HTBI primer set and the Qiagen OneStep RT-PCR kit. A second multiplex PCR round built the libraries, followed by size selection and purification. Libraries were sequenced paired-end with 100 bp reads on an Illumina HiSeq2000. As for the authors' bioinformatics: SOAPnuke was used to process the raw data, with reads discarded if the reads contained adapters or uncalled bases, had a mean Phred below 15, or lacked an exact constant-primer or identifier match. High-quality paired reads were merged with COPE v1.2.5, and unique nucleotide sequences were defined as clonotypes. Clonotypes were aligned to IMGT TRBV, TRBD and TRBJ reference segments using MiTCR v1.1. Only V-J combinations with frequency above 0.0001, covering approximately 99% of repertoires, were analysed. A TCS score was defined as the ratio of F50 (clonal expansion) to E x V (chaos), with BLOSUM62-based TCRdist applied between CDR3 peptides within each V-J. Welch's t-statistics and random forest reduced 500 to 550 V-J features to roughly 13, which were used in a naive Bayes classifier (R e1071). TCRdb reanalyzed the raw reads on its own, using fastp at Q25 for trimming and MiXCR for clone calling, and kept in-frame beta chains. Every CDR3 protein is listed once, alongside the most common genes and DNA of its rows. TCRdb assigned the V and J calls; the authors' analysis was not used. The sample table lists some 270,000 distinct CDR3 sequences, approximately 25% of them with a count of one. The ten largest clones take up about a third of the sample.

Ophthalmopathy patients had moderately to severely active disease, with a Clinical Activity Score of 3 or more, a NOSPECS grade of 4 or more, and a disease duration of less than 3 months. Any patient with an uncontrolled infection, another autoimmune disease, pregnancy or lactation was excluded. Diagnoses were based on clinical symptoms, serum thyroxine and TRAb, thyroid ultrasound and orbital computed tomography. Ficoll-Paque density gradient centrifugation was used to isolate PBMCs from approximately 10 ml of fresh peripheral blood. Total RNA was extracted with Trizol reagent, and quality was checked on an Agilent 2100 Bioanalyzer. The CDR3 covers 15 residues, taking in both the cysteine and the phenylalanine. Only the CDR3 DNA stays, 45 bases, in frame from base 1. Relative to germline, V is 5 bases shorter and J is 10 bases shorter, with 21 bases between their ends. According to the germline V gene (reference sequence), CDR1 reads MNHEY and CDR2 reads SMNVEV.

The sample comes from a study of T cells in Graves' hyperthyroidism and ophthalmopathy (dated by TCRdb to the late 2010s). Broadly, across the study: Peripheral blood was sampled at the time of initial diagnosis, prior to any treatment. For training and testing, the 100 or so patients in the discovery cohort were randomly divided in a 7:3 ratio. After blood sampling, hyperthyroidism patients were treated with methimazole at a starting dose of 30 mg daily, and ophthalmopathy patients were treated with high-dose intravenous methylprednisolone. TCR V-J signatures able to tell the groups apart were searched for in a discovery cohort of 90 to 100 patients, of whom approximately 40 had Graves' ophthalmopathy and about 60 had stable Graves' hyperthyroidism. In roughly six Graves' hyperthyroidism patients, the study also compared T-cell repertoires from thyroid tissue with T-cell repertoires from blood. TCR Vbeta CDR3 sequencing of approximately 140 peripheral blood samples (fewer than 45 ophthalmopathy, 75 hyperthyroidism and roughly 17 progressor patients) is reported in the paper. Prospective prediction of ophthalmopathy was tested in an independent validation cohort of 18 to 20 hyperthyroidism patients and 15 to 17 patients who later progressed to ophthalmopathy.

Results the study describes overall, beyond this receptor: Sample size was not statistically predetermined, and investigators were not blinded to group allocation. In validation, progression to ophthalmopathy was predicted by the model with 55% to 71% sensitivity and just over 72% specificity, a median of approximately 6.5 months before onset. A 13 V-J signature model separated ophthalmopathy from stable hyperthyroidism, with approximately 87% sensitivity and around 84% specificity in cross-validation and 80%/75% in testing. Most expanded thyroid clonotypes (frequency above 0.001) were also detected in blood, a finding suggesting that blood repertoires may reflect thyroid immune responses.

This TCR derives from a woman aged 40 to 50 with Graves' ophthalmopathy. The source material was blood. The sequence is built from TRBV27 and TRBJ2-4, with the D segment possibly TRBD1 or TRBD2, each aligning over 5 bases. The CDR3 protein: CASSILGTPEDIQYF. In nucleotides, the sequence is TGTGCCAGCAGTATCCTCGGGACCCCAGAGGATATTCAGTACTTC.